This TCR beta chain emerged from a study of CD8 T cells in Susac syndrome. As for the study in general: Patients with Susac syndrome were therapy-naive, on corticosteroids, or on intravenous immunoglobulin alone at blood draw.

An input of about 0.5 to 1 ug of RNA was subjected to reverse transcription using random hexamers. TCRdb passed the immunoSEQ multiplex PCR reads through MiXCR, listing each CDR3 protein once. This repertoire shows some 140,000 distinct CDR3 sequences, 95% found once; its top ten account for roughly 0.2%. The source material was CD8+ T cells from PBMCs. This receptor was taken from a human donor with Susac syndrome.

This CDR3 reads CSAQGPGEAKNIQYF. For the CDR3, the DNA is TGCAGTGCCCAGGGCCCGGGGGAGGCCAAAAACATTCAGTACTTC. J is TRBJ2-4 and V is TRBV20-1; D is perhaps TRBD2 (6 bases). CDR3 length equals 15 residues. V was clipped by 6 bases and J by 1 base, with 16 bases between them. The germline V gene encodes CDR1 DFQATT and CDR2 SNEGSKA (reference sequence).